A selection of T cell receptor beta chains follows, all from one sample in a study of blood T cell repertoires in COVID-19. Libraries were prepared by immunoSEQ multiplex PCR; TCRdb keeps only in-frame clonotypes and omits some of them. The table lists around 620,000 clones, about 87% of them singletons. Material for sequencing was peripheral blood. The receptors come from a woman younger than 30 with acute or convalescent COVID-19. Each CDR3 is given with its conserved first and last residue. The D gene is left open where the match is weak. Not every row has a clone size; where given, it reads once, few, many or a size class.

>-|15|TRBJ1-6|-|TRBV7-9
TGTGCCAGCAGCCGTACGGGGTCGCCAGATTCACCCCTCCACTTT
CASSRTGSPDSPLHF
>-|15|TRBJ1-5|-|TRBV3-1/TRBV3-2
TGTGCCAGCAGCCCAATCGGAGTAACCCTGGTGTCCCAGCATTTT
CASSPIGVTLVSQHF
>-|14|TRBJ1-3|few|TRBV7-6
TGTGCCAGCAGCAGACAGGTCTCTGGAAACACCATATATTTT
CASSRQVSGNTIYF
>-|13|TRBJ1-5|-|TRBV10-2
TGCGCCAGCAGTCCAGACATACCAATGCCCCAGCATTTT
CASSPDIPMPQHF
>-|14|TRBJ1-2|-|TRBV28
TGTGCCAGCAACCCCGGGGGAAGCCTCTATGGCTACACCTTC
CASNPGGSLYGYTF
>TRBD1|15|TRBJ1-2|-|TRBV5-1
TGCGCCAGCAGCTTGGGGACAGGGATGGTCTATGGCTACACCTTC
CASSLGTGMVYGYTF
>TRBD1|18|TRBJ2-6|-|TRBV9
TGTGCCAGCAGCGCAAAACAGGGGTCTACTTCTGGGGCCAACGTCCTGACTTTC
CASSAKQGSTSGANVLTF
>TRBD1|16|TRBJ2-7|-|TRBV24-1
TGTGCCACCAGTGATACAGACAGGGATACCTCCTACGAGCAGTACTTC
CATSDTDRDTSYEQYF
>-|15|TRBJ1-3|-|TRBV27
TGTGCCAGCAGTTTTGGCGGTTCCTCTGGAAACACCATATATTTT
CASSFGGSSGNTIYF
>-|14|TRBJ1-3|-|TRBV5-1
TGCGCCAGCAGCATGGACACCTCTGGAAACACCATATATTTT
CASSMDTSGNTIYF
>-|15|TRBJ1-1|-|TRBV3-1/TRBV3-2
TGTGCCAGCAGCCCCCGGGACAAGATGAACACTGAAGCTTTCTTT
CASSPRDKMNTEAFF
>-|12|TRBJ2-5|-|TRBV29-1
TGCAGCGCCGAGCCGGGACAAGAGACCCAGTACTTC
CSAEPGQETQYF
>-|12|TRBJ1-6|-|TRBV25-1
TGTGCCAGCAGTGAAGTCTATCGACCCCTCCACTTT
CASSEVYRPLHF
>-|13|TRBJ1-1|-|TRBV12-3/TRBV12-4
TGTGCCAGCAGTTGGGCCCAAGTGACTGAAGCTTTCTTT
CASSWAQVTEAFF
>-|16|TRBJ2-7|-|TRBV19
TGTGCCAGTAGTATGTCTCGGCGGGCCAGCTCCTACGAGCAGTACTTC
CASSMSRRASSYEQYF
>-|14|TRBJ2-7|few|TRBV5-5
TGTGCCAGCAGCTTGGACTTCTTCTCCTACGAGCAGTACTTC
CASSLDFFSYEQYF
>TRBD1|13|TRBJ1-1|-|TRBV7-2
TGTGCCAGCAGCTTAGTACCGACAGGGGAAGCTTTCTTT
CASSLVPTGEAFF
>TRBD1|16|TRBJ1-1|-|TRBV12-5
TGTGCTAGTGGTTTGATCCTAGGGGGCGGGAACACTGAAGCTTTCTTT
CASGLILGGGNTEAFF
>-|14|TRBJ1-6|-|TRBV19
TGTGCCAGTAATGTCAGAGGCCGAATTTCACCCCTCCACTTT
CASNVRGRISPLHF
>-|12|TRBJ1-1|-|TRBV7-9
TGTGCCAGCAGCTTATTAGGGGAAGAAGCTTTCTTT
CASSLLGEEAFF
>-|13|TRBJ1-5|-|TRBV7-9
TGTGCCAGCAGCGTGACAGAGGTTCAGCCCCAGCATTTT
CASSVTEVQPQHF
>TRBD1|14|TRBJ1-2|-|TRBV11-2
TGTGCCAGCAGCTCGGACAGGCCGGACTATGGCTACACCTTC
CASSSDRPDYGYTF
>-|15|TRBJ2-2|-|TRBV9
TGTGCCAGCAGCGTTTTCCTAGAGAACACCGGGGAGCTGTTTTTT
CASSVFLENTGELFF
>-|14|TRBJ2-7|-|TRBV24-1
TGTGCCACTTCGCGGGGCTCAAGCTCCTACGAGCAGTACTTC
CATSRGSSSYEQYF
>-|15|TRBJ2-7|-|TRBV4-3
TGCGCCAGCAGCCAAGGCCCGGACAGCCACTACGAGCAGTACTTC
CASSQGPDSHYEQYF
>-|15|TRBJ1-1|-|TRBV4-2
TGTGCCAGCAGCCAAGACTCGCAGGGGAACACTGAAGCTTTCTTT
CASSQDSQGNTEAFF
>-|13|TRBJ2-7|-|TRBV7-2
TGTGCCAGCAGCTTAGACTTGCCCTACGAGCAGTACTTC
CASSLDLPYEQYF
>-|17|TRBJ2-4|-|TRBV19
TGTGCCAGTAGTATAGTAGGGACGGGACTGGCCAAAAACATTCAGTACTTC
CASSIVGTGLAKNIQYF
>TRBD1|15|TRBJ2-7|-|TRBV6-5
TGTGCCAGCAGGGCAGGGACAGGGGCTTTCTACGAGCAGTACTTC
CASRAGTGAFYEQYF
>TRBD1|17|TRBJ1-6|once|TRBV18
TGTGCCAGCTCACCAGCGGACAGGGACCCCTATAATTCACCCCTCCACTTT
CASSPADRDPYNSPLHF
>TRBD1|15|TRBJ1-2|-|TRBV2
TGTGCCAGCAATCACCGGGTCCCCAGGGGGTTGAGCTACACCTTC
CASNHRVPRGLSYTF
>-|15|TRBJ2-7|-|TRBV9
TGTGCCAGCAGCGTAGGCGGGACTGAAACCTACGAGCAGTACTTC
CASSVGGTETYEQYF
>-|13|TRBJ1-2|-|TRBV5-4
TGTGCCAGCAGCCCCCCGGCGGGGATTGGCTACACCTTC
CASSPPAGIGYTF
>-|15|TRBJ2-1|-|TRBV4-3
TGCGCCAGCAGCCAAGATGAAACAGAAGAAAATGAGCAGTTCTTC
CASSQDETEENEQFF
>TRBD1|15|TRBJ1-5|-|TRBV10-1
TGCGCCAGCTCCAGTTCCGGGACAGGGGTTCTGCCCCAGCATTTT
CASSSSGTGVLPQHF
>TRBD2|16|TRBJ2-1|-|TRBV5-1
TGCGCCAGCAGCCCGCTACTAGCGGGGGACCACAATGAGCAGTTCTTC
CASSPLLAGDHNEQFF
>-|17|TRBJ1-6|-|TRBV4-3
TGCGCCAGCAGCCGAATTAAGGGGGGGGAAGGTAATTCACCCCTCCACTTT
CASSRIKGGEGNSPLHF
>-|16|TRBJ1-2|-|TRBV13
TGTGCCAGCAGCTTAGGAGACGGCGGAGCTAACTATGGCTACACCTTC
CASSLGDGGANYGYTF
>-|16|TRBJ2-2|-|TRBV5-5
TGTGCCAGCAGCTCGGCCGGGACAAAGAACACCGGGGAGCTGTTTTTT
CASSSAGTKNTGELFF
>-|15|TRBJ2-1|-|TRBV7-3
TGTGCCAGCAGCTTAGGGGACACCTTCTACAATGAGCAGTTCTTC
CASSLGDTFYNEQFF
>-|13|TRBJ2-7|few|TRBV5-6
TGTGCCAGCAGCTTACGACAGCACTACGAGCAGTACTTC
CASSLRQHYEQYF
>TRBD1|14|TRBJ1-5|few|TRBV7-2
TGTGCCAGCAGCGGGGACAGGGGGTCCCAGCCCCAGCATTTT
CASSGDRGSQPQHF
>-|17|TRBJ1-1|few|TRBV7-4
TGTGCCACCCATTCGGACAGACCCTACTTCAGGAACACTGAAGCTTTCTTT
CATHSDRPYFRNTEAFF
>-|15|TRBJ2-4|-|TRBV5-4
TGTGCCAGCAGCTTGAAACATGGTCCCAAAAACATTCAGTACTTC
CASSLKHGPKNIQYF
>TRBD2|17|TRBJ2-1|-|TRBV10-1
TGCGCCAGCACCCGCTTTGACCCCCAGCGGGATGGGAATGAGCAGTTCTTC
CASTRFDPQRDGNEQFF
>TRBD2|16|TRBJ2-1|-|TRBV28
TGTGCCAGCAGTACACGTCTAGCGGGGGGTTGGAATGAGCAGTTCTTC
CASSTRLAGGWNEQFF
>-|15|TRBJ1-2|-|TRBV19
TGTGCCAGTAGCGCACCAGGGCGTCCCGGCTATGGCTACACCTTC
CASSAPGRPGYGYTF
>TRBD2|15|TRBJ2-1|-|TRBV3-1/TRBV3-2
TGTGCCAGCAGCCAAGAAGGACTAGCGGGGGAAGAGCAGTTCTTC
CASSQEGLAGEEQFF
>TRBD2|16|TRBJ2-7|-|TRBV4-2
TGTGCCAGCAGCCAAGATTGGGGTAGCGGGGGGAACGAGCAGTACTTC
CASSQDWGSGGNEQYF
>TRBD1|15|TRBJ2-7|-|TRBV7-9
TGTGCCAGCAGCCTTACGACAGGGGGCTCCTACGAGCAGTACTTC
CASSLTTGGSYEQYF
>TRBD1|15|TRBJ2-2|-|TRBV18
TGTGCCAGCTCACCTTTGGACAGGGGGACCGGGGAGCTGTTTTTT
CASSPLDRGTGELFF
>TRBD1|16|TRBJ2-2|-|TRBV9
TGTGCCAGCAGCACCCGGGACAGGGGGCTGGCCGGGGAGCTGTTTTTT
CASSTRDRGLAGELFF
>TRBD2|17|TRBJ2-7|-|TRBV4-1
TGCGCCAGCAGCCAAAACTCTCCGGGACTAGTAGATTACGAGCAGTACTTC
CASSQNSPGLVDYEQYF